This T cell receptor (beta chain) was found in a study of blood T cells in healthy people across ages. Whole-study results and caveats: Unsorted PBMCs ruled out conclusive naive versus antigen-experienced comparison.

Every donor contributed roughly 10 milliliters of peripheral blood by blood draw. At least 6.5 million PBMCs were isolated per sample. The length of the CDR3 is 14 residues. Germline CDR1 SGHRS, CDR2 YFSETQ. V gave up 2 bases and J gave up 0 bases, with 6 bases separating them. A sample-barcoded 5' primer and a J-beta primer mix were used in a second PCR of about 6 to 11 cycles. A template-switch adaptor containing 12 random nucleotides labeled each cDNA molecule. TCRdb re-analysed the 5' RACE reads in MiXCR, keeping a single row per CDR3 protein. The data show about 1.6 million distinct CDR3 sequences, 30% to 35% seen once. Notes on this clonotype: Its antigen is unidentified.

The J gene is TRBJ2-4, the V gene TRBV5-1; tentatively, D is TRBD2 (5 bases). This clonotype was obtained from a woman aged 25 to 39 in good health. Sequenced input: blood. Here the CDR3 DNA reads TGCGCCAGCAGCTTCGGGAAAGCCAAAAACATTCAGTACTTC. Its translation is CASSFGKAKNIQYF.